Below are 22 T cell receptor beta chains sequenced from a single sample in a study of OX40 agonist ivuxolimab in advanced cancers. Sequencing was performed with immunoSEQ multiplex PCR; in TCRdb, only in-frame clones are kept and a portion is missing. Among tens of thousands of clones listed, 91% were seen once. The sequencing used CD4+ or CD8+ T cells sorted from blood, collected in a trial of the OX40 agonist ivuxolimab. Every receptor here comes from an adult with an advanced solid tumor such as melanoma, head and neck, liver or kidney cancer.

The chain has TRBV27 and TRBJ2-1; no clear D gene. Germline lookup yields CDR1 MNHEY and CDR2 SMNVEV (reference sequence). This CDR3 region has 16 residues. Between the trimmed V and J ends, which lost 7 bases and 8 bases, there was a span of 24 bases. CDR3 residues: CASTPGRSLLGDEQFF. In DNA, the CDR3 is TGTGCCAGCACCCCGGGCCGCTCCTTGCTGGGCGATGAGCAGTTCTTC.

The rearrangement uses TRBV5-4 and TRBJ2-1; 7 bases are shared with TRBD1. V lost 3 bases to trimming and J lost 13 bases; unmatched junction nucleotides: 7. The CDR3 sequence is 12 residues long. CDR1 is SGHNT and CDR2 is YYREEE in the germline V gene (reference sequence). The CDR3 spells CASSSTGVSQFF. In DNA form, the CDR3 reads TGTGCCAGCAGCTCCACAGGGGTGAGCCAGTTCTTC. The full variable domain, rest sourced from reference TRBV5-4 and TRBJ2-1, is ETGVTQSPTHLIKTRGQQVTLRCSSQSGHNTVSWYQQALGQGPQFIFQYYREEENGRGNFPPRFSGLQFPNYSSELNVNALELDDSALYLCASSSTGVSQFFGPGTRLTVL.

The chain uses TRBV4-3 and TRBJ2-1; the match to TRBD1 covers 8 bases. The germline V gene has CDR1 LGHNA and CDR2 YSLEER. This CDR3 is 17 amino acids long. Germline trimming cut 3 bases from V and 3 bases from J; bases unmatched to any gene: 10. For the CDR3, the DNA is TGCGCCAGCAGCCAGTCACGGACAGGGAGCTACTACAATGAGCAGTTCTTC. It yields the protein CASSQSRTGSYYNEQFF.

DNA for the CDR3: TGTGCCATCAGTTGGACCGGGAGGTACAATGAGCAGTTCTTC. It yields the protein CAISWTGRYNEQFF. The rearrangement links TRBV10-3 to TRBJ2-1; 7 bases align to TRBD2. V lost 5 bases to trimming and J lost 4 bases; unmatched junction nucleotides: 5. CDR1 is ENHRY and CDR2 is SYGVKD in the germline V gene. CDR3 length equals 14 residues.

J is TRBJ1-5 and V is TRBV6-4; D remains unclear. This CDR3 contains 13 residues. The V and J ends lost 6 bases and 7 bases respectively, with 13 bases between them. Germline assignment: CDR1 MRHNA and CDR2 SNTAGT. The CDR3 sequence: CASSRGGSQPQHF. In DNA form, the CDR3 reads TGTGCCAGCAGCCGGGGAGGGTCGCAGCCCCAGCATTTT.

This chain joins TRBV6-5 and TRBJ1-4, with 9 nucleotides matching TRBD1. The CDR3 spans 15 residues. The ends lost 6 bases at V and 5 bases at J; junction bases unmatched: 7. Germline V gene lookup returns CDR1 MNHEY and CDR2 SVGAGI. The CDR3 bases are TGTGCCAGCAGAAATGGACAGGGGCAGAATGAAAAACTGTTTTTT. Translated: CASRNGQGQNEKLFF.

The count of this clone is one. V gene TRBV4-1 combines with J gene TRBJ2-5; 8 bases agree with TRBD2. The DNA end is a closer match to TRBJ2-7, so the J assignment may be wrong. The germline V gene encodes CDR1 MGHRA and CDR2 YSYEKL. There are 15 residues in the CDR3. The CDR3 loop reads CASSQETGGPYEQYF. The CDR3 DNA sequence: TGCGCCAGCAGCCAAGAAACGGGAGGGCCATACGAGCAGTACTTC.

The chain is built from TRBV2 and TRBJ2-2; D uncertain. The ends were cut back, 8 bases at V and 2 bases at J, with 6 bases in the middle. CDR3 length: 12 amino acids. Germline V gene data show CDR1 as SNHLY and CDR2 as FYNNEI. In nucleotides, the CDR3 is TGTGCCAGCGGAAAAAACACCGGGGAGCTGTTTTTT. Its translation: CASGKNTGELFF.

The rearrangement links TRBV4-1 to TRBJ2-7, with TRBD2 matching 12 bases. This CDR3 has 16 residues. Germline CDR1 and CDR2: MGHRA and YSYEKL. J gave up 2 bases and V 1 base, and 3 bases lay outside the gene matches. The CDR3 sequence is CASSQVLAGGTYEQYF. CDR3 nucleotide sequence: TGCGCCAGCAGCCAAGTCCTAGCGGGAGGGACCTACGAGCAGTACTTC.

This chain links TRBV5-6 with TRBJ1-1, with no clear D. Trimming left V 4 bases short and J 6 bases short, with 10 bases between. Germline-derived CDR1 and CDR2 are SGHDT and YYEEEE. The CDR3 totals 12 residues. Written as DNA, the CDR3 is TGTGCCAGCAGCCAGCGGGTGTCTGAAGCTTTCTTT. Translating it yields CASSQRVSEAFF.

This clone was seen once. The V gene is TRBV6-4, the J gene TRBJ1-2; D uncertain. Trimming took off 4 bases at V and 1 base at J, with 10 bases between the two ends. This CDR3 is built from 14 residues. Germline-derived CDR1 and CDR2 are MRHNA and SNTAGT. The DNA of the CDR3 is TGTGCCAGCAGTGCGAACAGAGATAACTATGGCTACACCTTC. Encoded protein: CASSANRDNYGYTF.

CDR3 region: CASSDFPGLSTDTQYF. The DNA of the CDR3 is TGTGCCAGTAGCGACTTTCCAGGACTCAGCACAGATACGCAGTATTTT. This sequence joins TRBV19 and TRBJ2-3; D perhaps matches TRBD2 (5 bases). The CDR3 has 16 amino acids. Germline CDR1 is LNHDA and CDR2 is SQIVND (reference sequence). Trimming took off 6 bases at V and 0 bases at J, with 16 bases between the two ends.

The CDR3 DNA reads as TGTGCCAGCAGTTACGGTGGGGCTTACACCGGGGAGCTGTTTTTT. Its translation is CASSYGGAYTGELFF. The chain couples TRBV6-5 to TRBJ2-2, with D perhaps matching TRBD1 (5 bases). V lost 2 bases and J lost 3, with 10 bases in between. Germline V CDR1 and CDR2: MNHEY, SVGAGI. The CDR3 totals 15 residues.

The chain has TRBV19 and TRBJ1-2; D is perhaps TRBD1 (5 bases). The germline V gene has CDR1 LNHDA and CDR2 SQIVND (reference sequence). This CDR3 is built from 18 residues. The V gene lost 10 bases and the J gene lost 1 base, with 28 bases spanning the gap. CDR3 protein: CATTRETLTGQLNYGYTF. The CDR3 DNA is TGTGCCACCACACGGGAGACCCTAACAGGCCAACTTAACTATGGCTACACCTTC.

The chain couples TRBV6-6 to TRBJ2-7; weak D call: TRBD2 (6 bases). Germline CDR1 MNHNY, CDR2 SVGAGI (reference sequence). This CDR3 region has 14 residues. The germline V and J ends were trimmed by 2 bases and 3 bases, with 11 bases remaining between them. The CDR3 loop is CASSYQRENYEQYF. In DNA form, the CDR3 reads TGTGCCAGCAGTTACCAACGGGAGAACTACGAGCAGTACTTC.

In DNA form, the CDR3 reads TGTGCCAGCACCGGGACTTCGAACATTCAGTACTTC. This translates into CASTGTSNIQYF. The gene calls are TRBV6-5 and TRBJ2-4, with D maybe TRBD2 (6 bases). V lost 7 bases and J 7 bases, leaving 11 bases between the germline ends. Looked up from germline, CDR1 is MNHEY and CDR2 is SVGAGI. The CDR3 runs 12 residues.

CDR3 bases: TGTGCCACCAGCAGAGTTAGGCAGAGCTATGGCTACACCTTC. Its protein is CATSRVRQSYGYTF. This chain uses TRBV15 with TRBJ1-2, with D hard to call. Trimming pared 1 base from V and 4 bases from J, leaving 10 bases between. CDR3 length: 14 amino acids. CDR1 and CDR2 from the germline V gene are LNHNV and YYDKDF (reference sequence).

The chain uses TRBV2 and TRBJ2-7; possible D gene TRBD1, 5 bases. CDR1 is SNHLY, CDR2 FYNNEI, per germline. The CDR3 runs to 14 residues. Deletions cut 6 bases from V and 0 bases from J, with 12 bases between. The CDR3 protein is CASRKDRISYEQYF. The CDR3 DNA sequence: TGTGCCAGCAGGAAAGACAGAATCTCCTACGAGCAGTACTTC. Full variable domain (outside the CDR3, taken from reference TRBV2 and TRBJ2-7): EPEVTQTPSHQVTQMGQEVILRCVPISNHLYFYWYRQILGQKVEFLVSFYNNEISEKSEIFDDQFSVERPDGSNFTLKIRSTKLEDSAMYFCASRKDRISYEQYFGPGTRLTVT.

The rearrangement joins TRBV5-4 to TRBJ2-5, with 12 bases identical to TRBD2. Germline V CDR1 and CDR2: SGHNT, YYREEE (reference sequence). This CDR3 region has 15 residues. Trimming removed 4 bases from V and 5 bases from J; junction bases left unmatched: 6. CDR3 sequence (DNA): TGTGCCAGCAGCCCTAGCGGGAGGGCCCGGGAGACCCAGTACTTC. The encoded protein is CASSPSGRARETQYF.

The CDR3 spells CASSVGTGVETQYF. CDR3 coding DNA: TGTGCCAGCAGCGTGGGGACAGGGGTGGAGACCCAGTACTTC. The chain uses TRBV9 and TRBJ2-5, with TRBD1 matching 10 bases. Germline V gene data show CDR1 as SGDLS and CDR2 as YYNGEE. The trim removed 2 bases at V and 5 bases at J, leaving 3 bases unmatched. The CDR3 has 14 amino acids.

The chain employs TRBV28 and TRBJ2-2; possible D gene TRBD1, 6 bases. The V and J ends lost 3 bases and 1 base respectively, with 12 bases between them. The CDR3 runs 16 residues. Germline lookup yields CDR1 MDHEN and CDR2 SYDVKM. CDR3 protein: CASSLSGTKNTGELFF. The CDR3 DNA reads TGTGCCAGCAGTTTGTCCGGGACAAAGAACACCGGGGAGCTGTTTTTT. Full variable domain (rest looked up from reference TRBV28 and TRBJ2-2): DVKVTQSSRYLVKRTGEKVFLECVQDMDHENMFWYRQDPGLGLRLIYFSYDVKMKEKGDIPEGYSVSREKKERFSLILESASTNQTSMYLCASSLSGTKNTGELFFGEGSRLTVL.

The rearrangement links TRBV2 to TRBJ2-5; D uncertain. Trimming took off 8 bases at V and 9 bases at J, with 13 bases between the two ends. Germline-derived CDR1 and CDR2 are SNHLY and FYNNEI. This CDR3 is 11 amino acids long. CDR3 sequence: CASRPDMAQYF. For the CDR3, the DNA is TGTGCCAGCCGTCCTGACATGGCCCAGTACTTC. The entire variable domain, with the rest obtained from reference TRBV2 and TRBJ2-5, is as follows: EPEVTQTPSHQVTQMGQEVILRCVPISNHLYFYWYRQILGQKVEFLVSFYNNEISEKSEIFDDQFSVERPDGSNFTLKIRSTKLEDSAMYFCASRPDMAQYFGPGTRLLVL.